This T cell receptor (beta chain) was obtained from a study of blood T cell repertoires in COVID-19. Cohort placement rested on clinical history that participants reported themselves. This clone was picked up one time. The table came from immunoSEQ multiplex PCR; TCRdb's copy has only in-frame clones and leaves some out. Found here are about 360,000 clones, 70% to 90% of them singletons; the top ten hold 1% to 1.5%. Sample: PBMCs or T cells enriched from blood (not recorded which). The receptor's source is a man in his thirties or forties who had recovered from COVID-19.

The CDR3 spells CASSKGTGTDTQYF. The CDR3, as DNA: TGTGCCAGCAGCAAGGGGACAGGGACAGATACGCAGTATTTT. The V call is TRBV11-3, the J call TRBJ2-3; 9 bases line up with TRBD1. Germline values: CDR1 SGHNT, CDR2 YENEEA. V was pared by 5 bases and J by 3 bases, with 3 bases of the junction left unmatched. The CDR3 is made up of 14 amino acids.